The 22 T cell receptor beta chains presented below share a single source sample, sequenced in a study of CD8+ T cells in alopecia areata. Treatment noted: oral pan-JAK inhibitor, 5-10 mg twice daily. Isolated RNA was reverse transcribed into cDNA used as the sequencing template. Profiled with immunoSEQ multiplex PCR; TCRdb holds only in-frame clones, not every one. Of some 180,000 clones listed, about 53% are singletons. Sequenced here: CD8+ T cells sorted from blood, sampled at week 24, from a patient treated with tofacitinib. The source is a human donor with alopecia areata.

V is TRBV9 and J is TRBJ2-1, with TRBD2 matching 9 bases. The CDR3 is 16 residues long. Trimming at V came to 0 bases and at J to 3 bases, leaving 4 bases not matched to a gene. Germline lookup yields CDR1 SGDLS and CDR2 YYNGEE. Written as DNA, the CDR3 is TGTGCCAGCAGCGTAGCTCTAGCGGGAAACTACAATGAGCAGTTCTTC. Its protein is CASSVALAGNYNEQFF.

The chain uses TRBV4-1 and TRBJ2-4, with a weak D call TRBD2 (6 bases). V was shortened by 0 bases and J by 6 bases, with 24 bases between the two germline ends. This CDR3 contains 19 residues. Germline lookup yields CDR1 MGHRA and CDR2 YSYEKL. CDR3 bases: TGCGCCAGCAGCCAAGATAATGGGGAAGGCCCGGGGGAACGAAACATTCAGTACTTC. Amino acid sequence: CASSQDNGEGPGERNIQYF.

As for this clone: The sample has other DNA sequences that encode this CDR3 too. The chain couples TRBV4-3 to TRBJ1-1, with D unresolved. Per the germline V gene, CDR1 is LGHNA and CDR2 is YSLEER. This CDR3 contains 14 residues. V lost 3 bases and J lost 1, with 9 bases in between. The CDR3 region has the DNA TGCGCCAGCAGCCATCTAGAGGGGAACACTGAAGCTTTCTTT. It specifies CASSHLEGNTEAFF.

This clone is a singleton in its sample. The rearrangement uses TRBV30 and TRBJ2-1, with D maybe TRBD1 (7 bases). The CDR3 is made up of 14 amino acids. The ends were cut back, 2 bases at V and 4 bases at J, with 12 bases in the middle. Germline V gives CDR1 GTSNPN, CDR2 SVGIG (reference sequence). Here the CDR3 DNA reads TGTGCCTGGAGTCGGGGGACAGCTTACAATGAGCAGTTCTTC. Its protein is CAWSRGTAYNEQFF.

The V call is TRBV13, the J call TRBJ2-7; possible D gene TRBD2, 6 bases. V lost 0 bases to trimming and J lost 3 bases, with 9 bases between them. CDR3 length: 14 amino acids. CDR1 and CDR2 from the germline V gene are PRHDT and FYEKMQ (reference sequence). CDR3 coding DNA: TGTGCCAGCAGCTTAGGCCCGGGGGACTACGAGCAGTACTTC. Amino acids: CASSLGPGDYEQYF.

The V and J genes are TRBV29-1 and TRBJ1-1; no definite D call. Trimming took off 7 bases at V and 0 bases at J, with 3 bases between the two ends. In germline, CDR1 is SQVTM, CDR2 ANQGSEA. The CDR3 loop spans 10 amino acids. The CDR3 region is CSALNTEAFF. CDR3 nucleotides: TGCAGCGCGCTGAACACTGAAGCTTTCTTT.

J is TRBJ2-7 and V is TRBV10-1, with TRBD1 matching 7 bases. The V gene's germline CDR1 is WNHNN and CDR2 SYGVQD (reference sequence). V dropped 6 bases and J dropped 3; count of bases not matched to a gene: 11. The CDR3 has 15 amino acids. The CDR3 loop reads CASSPQWDSGYEQYF. As DNA, the CDR3 is TGCGCCAGCAGCCCTCAGTGGGACAGCGGCTACGAGCAGTACTTC.

This chain uses TRBV27 with TRBJ1-5; D gene unclear. V dropped 0 bases and J dropped 7 bases, with 7 bases sitting between them. The germline V gene has CDR1 MNHEY and CDR2 SMNVEV (reference sequence). There are 13 residues in the CDR3. The CDR3 sequence is CASSLSAAQPQHF. The CDR3 nucleotides read TGTGCCAGCAGTTTATCCGCGGCCCAGCCCCAGCATTTT.

This clone has only a few counts. The rearrangement uses TRBV19 and TRBJ2-5; a weak D match, TRBD2 (5 bases). Germline lookup yields CDR1 LNHDA and CDR2 SQIVND (reference sequence). The germline V and J ends were trimmed by 9 bases and 3 bases, with 14 bases remaining between them. This CDR3 is 13 amino acids long. The CDR3 here is CASSLDGEETQYF. For the CDR3, the DNA is TGTGCCAGCTCCTTGGACGGGGAAGAGACCCAGTACTTC.

J is TRBJ1-1 and V is TRBV5-6; no definite D call. The CDR3 covers 13 residues. V lost 5 bases, J lost 4 bases, and 12 bases lay in between. The germline V gene encodes CDR1 SGHDT and CDR2 YYEEEE. CDR3 nucleotides: TGTGCCAGCAGTCTGGGCGGGATCACTGAAGCTTTCTTT. Translating it yields CASSLGGITEAFF. The full variable domain, in which reference TRBV5-6 and TRBJ1-1 provide the parts outside the CDR3, is DAGVTQSPTHLIKTRGQQVTLRCSPKSGHDTVSWYQQALGQGPQFIFQYYEEEERQRGNFPDRFSGHQFPNYSSELNVNALLLGDSALYLCASSLGGITEAFFGQGTRLTVV.

The chain couples TRBV25-1 to TRBJ1-2, with D possibly TRBD1 on 5 matching bases. V was clipped by 10 bases and J by 2 bases, with 17 bases between them. The CDR3 contains 14 residues. CDR1 is MGHDK and CDR2 is SYGVNS in the germline V gene. CDR3: CATFVPGRNYGYTF. Written as DNA, the CDR3 is TGTGCCACTTTTGTGCCGGGGCGCAACTATGGCTACACCTTC.

V gene TRBV28 combines with J gene TRBJ2-5; TRBD1 might be the D (6 bases). CDR1 and CDR2 (germline): MDHEN, SYDVKM. V lost 3 bases, J lost 5 bases, and 13 bases lay in between. The CDR3 totals 14 residues. CDR3 nucleotides: TGTGCCAGCAGTTTGGCAGGGGCTGGGGAGACCCAGTACTTC. Its translation is CASSLAGAGETQYF.

This chain connects TRBV27 to TRBJ1-1; a weak D match, TRBD1 (5 bases). The CDR3 extends over 14 amino acids. Germline lookup yields CDR1 MNHEY and CDR2 SMNVEV (reference sequence). V was cut by 1 base and J by 1 base, with 7 bases left in between. The CDR3 spells CASSLLRGNTEAFF. The CDR3 coding sequence is TGTGCCAGCAGTTTATTAAGGGGGAACACTGAAGCTTTCTTT.

This clone was detected only a few times. The V and J genes are TRBV4-3 and TRBJ2-1; unclear D gene. With 1 base removed from V and 0 bases from J, the gap between germline ends came to 7 bases. Germline V gene data show CDR1 as LGHNA and CDR2 as YSLEER. CDR3 size: 15 residues. The CDR3 sequence is CASSQGRSSYNEQFF. CDR3 in DNA: TGCGCCAGCAGCCAAGGCCGTAGCTCCTACAATGAGCAGTTCTTC.

The rearrangement uses TRBV30 and TRBJ1-1; D uncertain. V lost 4 bases, J lost 2 bases, and 11 bases lay in between. Germline V gives CDR1 GTSNPN, CDR2 SVGIG (reference sequence). The CDR3 has 13 amino acids. The CDR3 DNA is TGTGCCTGGATAGGGCAGCCAAACACTGAAGCTTTCTTT. Translation: CAWIGQPNTEAFF.

V usage is TRBV4-1 and J usage is TRBJ1-2, with D uncertain. Trimming cost V 1 base and J 8 bases, with 14 bases left between them. The CDR3 has 14 amino acids. The germline gives CDR1 MGHRA, CDR2 YSYEKL. The CDR3 bases are TGCGCCAGCAGCCAAGTCTTTGGGTCAGAGGGCTACACCTTC. Encoded protein: CASSQVFGSEGYTF.

Only a few counts were recorded for this clone. This chain links TRBV14 with TRBJ2-5; 10 bases fit TRBD1. The germline V gene has CDR1 SGHDN and CDR2 FVKESK. J lost 10 bases, V lost 4 bases, and 9 bases had no gene match. The CDR3 runs 14 residues. The CDR3 DNA reads as TGTGCCAGCAGCCTTGGTGGGACAGGGGAAGTCCAGTACTTC. Its translation is CASSLGGTGEVQYF.

The chain couples TRBV29-1 to TRBJ1-1; D gene ambiguous. V shed 1 base and J shed 6 bases, with 6 bases lying between them. The CDR3 spans 11 residues. Germline V gene data show CDR1 as SQVTM and CDR2 as ANQGSEA. CDR3 amino acids: CSVEGQPEAFF. CDR3 DNA: TGCAGCGTTGAAGGGCAGCCTGAAGCTTTCTTT.

The chain employs TRBV7-2 and TRBJ2-3; no definite D call. CDR1 and CDR2 from the germline V gene are SGHTA and FQGNSA. CDR3 length: 13 residues. V lost 1 base and J 6 bases, leaving 8 bases between the germline ends. CDR3 protein: CASSLGLGDTQYF. In DNA form, the CDR3 reads TGTGCCAGCAGCTTAGGGTTGGGGGATACGCAGTATTTT.

The chain uses TRBV11-2 and TRBJ1-5; a possible D gene is TRBD1 (6 bases). Germline V gene sequence: CDR1 SGHAT, CDR2 FQNNGV. The CDR3 length is 14 residues. V lost 3 bases to trimming and J lost 7 bases, with 13 bases between them. The CDR3 region is CASSFSGAQQPQHF. The CDR3 DNA sequence: TGTGCCAGCAGCTTTTCAGGGGCGCAACAGCCCCAGCATTTT.

The chain combines TRBV29-1 with TRBJ1-2, with TRBD1 matching over 7 bases. This CDR3 comprises 11 residues. Trimming at V came to 3 bases and at J to 7 bases, leaving 2 bases not matched to a gene. The germline CDR1 and CDR2 sequences are SQVTM and ANQGSEA. CDR3 sequence (DNA): TGCAGCGTTGAGAACAGGGGTGGCTACACCTTC. This encodes CSVENRGGYTF.

A few counts support this clone. The J gene is TRBJ1-1, the V gene TRBV12-5; D not resolved. The CDR3 is made up of 11 amino acids. Trimming stripped 3 bases from V and 8 bases from J, with 7 bases between. Germline CDR1 and CDR2: LGHNT and FRNRAP. The CDR3 DNA reads TGTGCTAGTGGTTTTGGAGCCGAAGCTTTCTTT. Translated, it gives CASGFGAEAFF. Supplemented by reference TRBV12-5 and TRBJ1-1, the full variable domain reads DARVTQTPRHKVTEMGQEVTMRCQPILGHNTVFWYRQTMMQGLELLAYFRNRAPLDDSGMPKDRFSAEMPDATLATLKIQPSEPRDSAVYFCASGFGAEAFFGQGTRLTVV.